These T cell receptor beta chains were read from a single sample in a study of blood T cell repertoires in COVID-19. Sequenced by immunoSEQ multiplex PCR; TCRdb stores in-frame clones only, minus some. The sample carries approximately 140,000 clones, 70% to 90% recorded once. Sequencing was performed on peripheral blood. Receptors were obtained from a woman aged 55 to 70 with COVID-19, enrolled during active disease. Each CDR3 is given with its conserved first and last residue.

v_call: TRBV18
cdr3_length: 14
cdr3_aa: CASSGQGKDTEAFF

v_call: TRBV11-2
cdr3_length: 15
cdr3_aa: CASSLEGGAGYEQYF

v_call: TRBV11-3
cdr3_length: 19
cdr3_aa: CASSLDLSPTGANTGELFF

v_call: TRBV19
cdr3_length: 14
cdr3_aa: CASDRQGTPNEQFF

v_call: TRBV3-1/TRBV3-2
cdr3_length: 14
cdr3_aa: CASSPGQMNTEAFF

v_call: TRBV6-5
cdr3_length: 13
cdr3_aa: CASSYEETGELFF

v_call: TRBV28
cdr3_length: 13
cdr3_aa: CAISGGAFNEQFF

v_call: TRBV5-4
cdr3_length: 16
cdr3_aa: CASSPFPRSNTGELFF

v_call: TRBV19
cdr3_length: 15
cdr3_aa: CASRGNTGFYYGYTF

v_call: TRBV7-6
cdr3_length: 16
cdr3_aa: CASSPGTGASYNEQFF

v_call: TRBV14
cdr3_length: 16
cdr3_aa: CASSQVWGQDDYEQYF

v_call: TRBV19
cdr3_length: 14
cdr3_aa: CASSMELSNTEAFF

v_call: TRBV7-9
cdr3_length: 14
cdr3_aa: CASSGSEGWDEQFF

v_call: TRBV27
cdr3_length: 13
cdr3_aa: CASSSTPNMAQYF

v_call: TRBV3-1/TRBV3-2
cdr3_length: 16
cdr3_aa: CASSPNLLAGGHEQFF

v_call: TRBV6-5
cdr3_length: 16
cdr3_aa: CASSYHRGPFNNEQYF

v_call: TRBV12-3/TRBV12-4
cdr3_length: 13
cdr3_aa: CASRPDRGLGYTF

v_call: TRBV5-1
cdr3_length: 13
cdr3_aa: CASNTQENTEAFF

v_call: TRBV7-2
cdr3_length: 16
cdr3_aa: CASSHGWDSSYNEQFF

v_call: TRBV2
cdr3_length: 16
cdr3_aa: CASSESGISVNTEAFF

v_call: TRBV30
cdr3_length: 13
cdr3_aa: CAWKITGNYGYTF

v_call: TRBV2
cdr3_length: 13
cdr3_aa: CASSLTGGYEQYF

v_call: TRBV10-3
cdr3_length: 13
cdr3_aa: CAISKRGGETQYF

v_call: TRBV9
cdr3_length: 15
cdr3_aa: CASSVEPTSADTQYF

v_call: TRBV27
cdr3_length: 11
cdr3_aa: CASSLGGPLHF

v_call: TRBV5-1
cdr3_length: 11
cdr3_aa: CASSHTDTQYF

v_call: TRBV2
cdr3_length: 17
cdr3_aa: CASSEQGGVSYNSPLHF

v_call: TRBV7-2
cdr3_length: 16
cdr3_aa: CASSPRLSGGADEQFF

v_call: TRBV4-1
cdr3_length: 14
cdr3_aa: CASSPREVNYGYTF

v_call: TRBV6-4
cdr3_length: 13
cdr3_aa: CASSARTGYGYTF

v_call: TRBV7-3
cdr3_length: 13
cdr3_aa: CASSWGQNQPQHF

v_call: TRBV7-6
cdr3_length: 16
cdr3_aa: CASSLGAGRSGDEQFF

v_call: TRBV7-2
cdr3_length: 15
cdr3_aa: CASRLNRDSYNEQFF

v_call: TRBV29-1
cdr3_length: 12
cdr3_aa: CSVRDTHTEAFF

v_call: TRBV2
cdr3_length: 17
cdr3_aa: CASSDRAGDLSNQPQHF

v_call: TRBV6-2/TRBV6-3
cdr3_length: 16
cdr3_aa: CASSYQGAGDTGELFF

v_call: TRBV5-5
cdr3_length: 16
cdr3_aa: CASSLQPRTMNTEAFF